Below, 8 T cell receptor beta chains from the same sample are listed, as sequenced in a study of vaccination effects on CD4 cells after COVID-19. Method: immunoSEQ multiplex PCR; TCRdb's copy keeps in-frame clones and lacks some. The data hold roughly 50,000 clones, with over 50% observed a single time. The culture ran for approximately 9 days before CD4+ T cells were isolated. These receptors lack a known antigen. This specimen consisted of CD4+ T cells from PBMCs cultured without peptide, obtained before COVID-19 vaccination. All receptors come from a human donor who received a COVID-19 vaccine.

The chain joins TRBV5-1 to TRBJ2-1; 10 bases map to TRBD1. CDR1 and CDR2 (germline): SGHRS, YFSETQ. This CDR3 is 11 amino acids long. V gave up 4 bases and J gave up 16 bases; unmatched junction bases: 5. The CDR3 spells CASSLGQGLFF. CDR3 sequence (DNA): TGCGCCAGCAGCCTGGGACAGGGGTTATTCTTC.

The chain joins TRBV27 to TRBJ1-1; TRBD1 aligns across 7 bases. CDR3 length: 15 residues. Unmatched junction bases numbered 6, after V lost 5 bases and J lost 0 bases. Germline CDR1 reads MNHEY; CDR2 reads SMNVEV (reference sequence). DNA for the CDR3: TGTGCCAGCAGTGGCCCGGGACAGCTGAACACTGAAGCTTTCTTT. This codes for CASSGPGQLNTEAFF.

This chain links TRBV6-5 with TRBJ1-6; D not resolved. Germline values: CDR1 MNHEY, CDR2 SVGAGI. CDR3 size: 15 residues. Trimming shortened V by 7 bases and J by 7 bases, and 17 bases separated the two germline ends. The CDR3 protein is CASTEMGIENSPLHF. CDR3 DNA sequence: TGTGCCAGCACAGAGATGGGGATCGAGAATTCACCCCTCCACTTT.

This sequence joins TRBV5-1 and TRBJ2-7; 8 nucleotides align to TRBD1. The CDR3 length is 15 residues. Unmatched junction bases numbered 12, after V lost 4 bases and J lost 6 bases. The germline gives CDR1 SGHRS, CDR2 YFSETQ. CDR3 loop: CASSQGQGTLSEQYF. The DNA of the CDR3 is TGCGCCAGCAGCCAAGGACAGGGAACATTAAGCGAGCAGTACTTC.

The J gene is TRBJ1-6, the V gene TRBV9, with 7 bases fitting TRBD1. In germline, CDR1 is SGDLS, CDR2 YYNGEE. Unmatched junction bases numbered 16, after V lost 4 bases and J lost 9 bases. This CDR3 is built from 17 residues. CDR3 sequence: CASSSGRDRVFGSPLHF. The CDR3 DNA reads as TGTGCCAGCAGCTCCGGACGAGACAGGGTCTTCGGTTCACCCCTCCACTTT.

The chain combines TRBV7-9 with TRBJ2-7; 9 positions match TRBD2. After removal of 7 bases from V and 3 bases from J, the junction contained 7 bases not matched to a gene. This CDR3 has 14 amino acids. Germline loops: CDR1 SEHNR, CDR2 FQNEAQ (reference sequence). The CDR3 DNA reads TGTGCCAGCACGCGGGGTAGCGGGAGCTACGAGCAGTACTTC. Amino acid sequence: CASTRGSGSYEQYF.

A few counts support this clone. The chain uses TRBV2 and TRBJ2-1; 15 bases agree with TRBD2. This CDR3 comprises 15 residues. V was clipped by 3 bases and J by 7 bases; unmatched bases: 1. The germline gives CDR1 SNHLY, CDR2 FYNNEI. The CDR3 DNA is TGTGCCAGCAGTGACGGGACTAGCGGGAGGAATGAGCAGTTCTTC. Its translation is CASSDGTSGRNEQFF. The whole variable domain, remainder taken from reference TRBV2 and TRBJ2-1, is EPEVTQTPSHQVTQMGQEVILRCVPISNHLYFYWYRQILGQKVEFLVSFYNNEISEKSEIFDDQFSVERPDGSNFTLKIRSTKLEDSAMYFCASSDGTSGRNEQFFGPGTRLTVL.

The V gene is TRBV20-1, the J gene TRBJ2-7, with D tentatively TRBD1 (6 bases). The V end lost 6 bases, the J end lost 2 bases, and 8 bases lay between the germline ends. Germline CDR1 is DFQATT and CDR2 is SNEGSKA (reference sequence). This CDR3 region has 11 residues. Here the CDR3 DNA reads TGCAGTGCAGGGGACACCTACGAGCAGTACTTC. The encoded protein is CSAGDTYEQYF.